This T cell receptor beta chain was retrieved from a study of molecular identifiers for immune sequencing clone quantification listed by TCRdb under 2018. Some background on the complete study: In a replicate experiment, RNA from around 20,000 or 100,000 naive CD8 T cells was split into five aliquots, four of which were sequenced. This methods study benchmarked molecular-identifier clustering-based TCR repertoire sequencing (MIDCIRS) and TCR RNA copy counting, using CD8 T cells to do so. On the study overall, not on this receptor specifically: Even against a background of around 900,000 naive CD8 T cells, spiked-in Jurkat TCR RNA amounting to a single cell's worth was reported to be detectable. Highly expanded clone sizes could be underestimated if identical TCR molecules share a barcode. In CMV-specific effector cells, clones with more than 20 RNA copies accounted for over 97% of molecules, whereas in naive cells such clones accounted for under 1%. Naive libraries contained spiked-in Jurkat TCR RNA (roughly 10 copies' worth), which is not part of the donor repertoire. When barcode sub-clustering was omitted, TCR diversity was inflated by chimeric consensus sequences, with chimeras reaching as high as 47%. Modeling indicated about 3.1 TCR RNA copies recovered per cell, compared with 7.5 to 10 by digital PCR, which implies a capture efficiency of approximately 31%.

The method behind the library was PCR. The instrument given in TCRdb is Illumina HiSeq 4000. Bulk TCR libraries were prepared as previously described, using TCR primers listed in Table S5. The Qiagen AllPrep DNA/RNA kit was used to purify total RNA. Before any analysis, reads coming from multiple sequencing runs of the same library were combined into one pool. The published analysis was carried out like this. Reads were retained only if an exact TCR constant sequence was present, and the retained reads were trimmed to 150 nt and grouped according to their 12-nt molecular barcodes. Within each barcode group, reads were sub-clustered at a 15% Levenshtein threshold, and quality-weighted consensus sequences were built per RNA molecule. Non-functional sequences were filtered out, along with any lower-count sequence sitting one edit away from another sequence. Based on fitting two negative binomial distributions, any barcode sub-cluster with under 20% of the maximum read count was discarded. TCRdb ran its own pipeline on the public reads, namely fastp trimming at Q25 and MiXCR clone calling, and kept in-frame beta chains. Identical CDR3 proteins give one entry, which carries the most common genes and DNA. The V and J calls come from TCRdb's annotation, not from the publication. The sample table holds about 640,000 distinct CDR3 sequences, of which approximately 20% were seen once. The top ten hold 0.7% to 1% of the sample.

Libraries of naive CD8 T cells were generated from roughly 20,000 to 1,000,000 sorted cells, with 10%, 30% or 50% of the purified RNA used. Naive CD8 T cells, defined as CD8+CD4-CCR7+CD45RA+, were FACS-sorted into RLT Plus buffer on a BD FACSAria II. Detection sensitivity was tested by spiking Jurkat RNA equal to some 10 TCR copies' worth into samples containing roughly 17,000-1,100,000 naive CD8 T cells. Enrichment of CD8 T cells was performed with RosetteSep CD8+ T Cell Enrichment Cocktail and Ficoll-Paque, after which ACK red cell lysis was carried out. The trim is 0 bases for V and 1 base for J, with a gap of 12 bases between the germline ends. CDR1 MNHEY and CDR2 SVGEGT were looked up in the germline V gene. From the cysteine up to the phenylalanine, the CDR3 has a length of 17 residues. Only the CDR3 region is kept as DNA, spanning 51 bases read in frame from base 1. This clonotype was observed a handful of times. Its target antigen remains unknown. No clone much larger than this one lies a single base away; base qualities are absent.

The sequence was collected from a human donor in good health. Some libraries in this study had Jurkat cell RNA spiked in. Source material: naive CD8+ T cells from blood, with Jurkat cell RNA spiked in. The cell subset or site tag for this specimen amounts to: FACS-sorted CD8+CD4-CCR7+CD45RA+ naive T cells. The sequence is built from TRBV6-2 or TRBV6-3 and TRBJ2-2, with the D gene not confidently named. The CDR3 reads as follows: CASSYSPANLNTGELFF. The nucleotide sequence reads TGTGCCAGCAGTTACTCCCCAGCCAATTTGAACACCGGGGAGCTGTTTTTT.